The T cell receptor (beta chain) under discussion was sequenced for a study of technical replicates of blood from a few donors. CDR1 and CDR2 (germline): SEHNR, FQNEAQ (reference sequence). The CDR3 sequence is 16 residues long. V shed 2 bases and J 7 bases; nucleotides not matched to a gene: 9. TCRdb keeps only in-frame clones here, not all; method: immunoSEQ multiplex PCR. The data show just over 80,000 clones, with roughly 94% seen just once and 0.35% to 0.4% held by the top ten. The chain recombines TRBV7-9 with TRBJ2-2; 8 nucleotides line up with TRBD1. What was sequenced was T cells isolated from PBMCs. This sequence originates from a human donor in good health. CDR3 in DNA: TGTGCCAGCAGCTTACCAAGCAGGGGGCAAAACGGGGAGCTGTTTTTT. Protein product: CASSLPSRGQNGELFF.